Listed here are 10 T cell receptor beta chains from one sample, sequenced in a study of identical twins. One entry per CDR3 protein, called by TCRdb with MiXCR from the 5' RACE reads. The sample has about 720,000 distinct CDR3 sequences; over 15% are singletons. These data are also associated with another study on T cells expressing NK-cell markers.

What was sequenced was PBMCs. The source is a woman younger than 30 in good health.

The rearrangement links TRBV3-1 to TRBJ2-7, with D hard to call. With 3 bases removed from V and 1 base from J, the gap between germline ends came to 4 bases. CDR3 length: 12 amino acids. From germline, CDR1 is LGHDT and CDR2 YNNKEL (reference sequence). The CDR3 DNA is TGTGCCAGCAGCCAGCTTTCCTACGAGCAGTACTTC. Protein: CASSQLSYEQYF.

This clonotype came up a few times. The rearrangement links TRBV10-3 to TRBJ1-5, with 7 bases aligning to TRBD1. Germline lookup yields CDR1 ENHRY and CDR2 SYGVKD. After removal of 5 bases from V and 3 bases from J, the junction contained 4 bases not matched to a gene. This CDR3 spans 14 amino acids. CDR3 DNA sequence: TGTGCCATCAGTATGACAGGGAACAATCAGCCCCAGCATTTT. Residues: CAISMTGNNQPQHF.

The rearrangement uses TRBV20-1 and TRBJ2-2; D unclear. Germline lookup yields CDR1 DFQATT and CDR2 SNEGSKA (reference sequence). The V gene lost 3 bases and the J gene lost 2 bases, with 10 bases spanning the gap. The CDR3 totals 14 residues. For the CDR3, the DNA is TGCAGTGCTAGTGGGCTCAAAAACACCGGGGAGCTGTTTTTT. It translates to CSASGLKNTGELFF.

V gene TRBV24-1 combines with J gene TRBJ1-5; D may be TRBD1 (6 bases). Trimming took off 5 bases at V and 5 bases at J, with 12 bases between the two ends. The CDR3 spans 14 residues. CDR1 KGHDR and CDR2 SFDVKD come from the germline V gene. DNA for the CDR3: TGTGCCACCAGTGTTTGGGGGCAAGATCAGCCCCAGCATTTT. Translated: CATSVWGQDQPQHF.

This clonotype was picked up a small number of times. This chain connects TRBV20-1 to TRBJ2-5; 13 bases line up with TRBD2. There are 16 residues in the CDR3. Germline trimming cut 4 bases from V and 0 bases from J; bases unmatched to any gene: 5. The germline gives CDR1 DFQATT, CDR2 SNEGSKA (reference sequence). The CDR3 reads CSAIPTSGGYQETQYF. CDR3 coding DNA: TGCAGTGCTATCCCGACTAGCGGGGGGTACCAAGAGACCCAGTACTTC.

This clonotype occurred a few times. The chain employs TRBV20-1 and TRBJ2-1, with 14 positions matching TRBD2. This CDR3 comprises 14 residues. The V segment lost 6 bases and the J segment 10 bases; nucleotides outside the gene matches: 8. Per the germline V gene, CDR1 is DFQATT and CDR2 is SNEGSKA (reference sequence). The CDR3, as DNA: TGCAGTGCCGCGACTAGCGGGGGGGCCGGGGAGCAGTTCTTC. Amino acid sequence: CSAATSGGAGEQFF.

This clonotype was counted between two and nine times. The chain links TRBV12-3 or TRBV12-4 to TRBJ2-5; TRBD2 aligns across 12 bases. The CDR3 covers 17 residues. J was trimmed by 1 base and V by 3 bases; bases with no gene match: 6. CDR3 bases: TGTGCCAGCAGTTTCCGGACTAGCGGGGACCTCCAAGAGACCCAGTACTTC. Translating it yields CASSFRTSGDLQETQYF.

In this sample, this clonotype turned up a few times. The CDR3 region is CSALIMNTEAFF. CDR3 coding DNA: TGCAGTGCCTTAATAATGAACACTGAAGCTTTCTTT. This chain joins TRBV20-1 and TRBJ1-1; D is unresolved. V lost 6 bases to trimming and J lost 0 bases, with 8 bases between them. Germline V gene sequence: CDR1 DFQATT, CDR2 SNEGSKA (reference sequence). The CDR3 runs to 12 residues.

This clonotype was seen ten or more times. V is TRBV5-1 and J is TRBJ1-1; D not certain. The ends were cut back, 0 bases at V and 2 bases at J, with 8 bases in the middle. The CDR3 totals 14 residues. Looked up from germline, CDR1 is SGHRS and CDR2 is YFSETQ. CDR3 nucleotide sequence: TGCGCCAGCAGCTTGGCCTCCGGAAACACTGAAGCTTTCTTT. It specifies CASSLASGNTEAFF.

The chain is built from TRBV5-6 and TRBJ1-5; possible D gene TRBD1, 5 bases. CDR3 size: 16 residues. From germline, CDR1 is SGHDT and CDR2 YYEEEE. Between the trimmed V and J ends, which lost 0 bases and 5 bases, there was a span of 15 bases. The CDR3 sequence is CASSLGSGLIYQPQHF. The DNA of the CDR3 is TGTGCCAGCAGCTTGGGATCGGGACTAATCTATCAGCCCCAGCATTTT.